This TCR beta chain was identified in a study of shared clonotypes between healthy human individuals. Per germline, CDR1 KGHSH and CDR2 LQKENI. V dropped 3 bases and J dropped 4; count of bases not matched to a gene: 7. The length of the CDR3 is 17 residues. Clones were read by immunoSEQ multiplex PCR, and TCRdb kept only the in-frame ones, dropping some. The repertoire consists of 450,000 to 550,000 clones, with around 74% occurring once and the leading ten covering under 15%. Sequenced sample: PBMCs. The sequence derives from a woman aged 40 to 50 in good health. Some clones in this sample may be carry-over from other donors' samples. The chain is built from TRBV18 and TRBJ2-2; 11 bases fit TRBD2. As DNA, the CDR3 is TGTGCCAGCTCACCCCCACGCCTAGCGGGAGGCACCGGGGAGCTGTTTTTT. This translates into CASSPPRLAGGTGELFF.